What follows are 17 T cell receptor beta chains derived from one specimen sequenced in a study of blood T cell repertoires in COVID-19. The assay was immunoSEQ multiplex PCR, and TCRdb's table has in-frame clones only and misses some. This repertoire shows under 550,000 clones, around 90% found once; its top ten account for around 0.92%. The sequencing input was peripheral blood. These receptor sequences come from a man aged 18 to 30 with COVID-19, enrolled during active disease.

The V and J genes are TRBV10-3 and TRBJ1-4, with 7 bases lining up with TRBD1. V trimming: 4 bases; J trimming: 11 bases; junction bases outside the gene matches: 22. Germline V gene data show CDR1 as ENHRY and CDR2 as SYGVKD. This CDR3 spans 18 amino acids. The CDR3 here is CAISATRLDRMWREKLFF. The CDR3 DNA sequence: TGTGCCATCAGTGCCACGCGGTTGGACAGGATGTGGCGTGAGAAACTGTTTTTT.

This clone was seen more than once but under ten times. The J gene is TRBJ1-2, the V gene TRBV18; weak D call: TRBD1 (5 bases). V was pared by 2 bases and J by 4 bases, with 14 bases between. The CDR3 has 15 residues. Per the germline V gene, CDR1 is KGHSH and CDR2 is LQKENI. The CDR3 DNA is TGTGCCAGCTCACCAGAGGACCGGGGGGGCTATGGCTACACCTTC. Translating gives CASSPEDRGGYGYTF.

The chain recombines TRBV11-2 with TRBJ2-5; 7 nucleotides align to TRBD2. Germline V gene data show CDR1 as SGHAT and CDR2 as FQNNGV. The CDR3 totals 14 residues. Trimming at V came to 5 bases and at J to 4 bases, leaving 7 bases not matched to a gene. The CDR3: CASSRGRQRETQYF. CDR3 nucleotides: TGTGCCAGCAGCCGCGGGAGACAGAGAGAGACCCAGTACTTC.

The chain recombines TRBV7-2 with TRBJ2-5; TRBD1 matches 7 bases. This CDR3 has 12 residues. Germline V gene data show CDR1 as SGHTA and CDR2 as FQGNSA. V shed 5 bases, J shed 9 bases, and the junction held 6 bases outside the gene matches. CDR3 amino acids: CASSPAGTAQYF. DNA for the CDR3: TGTGCCAGCAGCCCCGCCGGGACAGCCCAGTACTTC.

This rearrangement joins TRBV4-1 to TRBJ2-7, with TRBD1 matching over 7 bases. V gave up 4 bases and J gave up 7 bases; unmatched junction bases: 10. The CDR3 sequence is 14 residues long. CDR1 MGHRA and CDR2 YSYEKL come from the germline V gene. The CDR3 loop is CASSRRQGLREQYF. The CDR3 DNA follows: TGCGCCAGCAGCCGCAGACAGGGTTTACGGGAGCAGTACTTC.

The chain is built from TRBV29-1 and TRBJ2-3; TRBD2 matches 9 bases. The CDR3 runs to 14 residues. CDR1 and CDR2 (germline): SQVTM, ANQGSEA. V shed 4 bases, J shed 6 bases, and the junction held 8 bases outside the gene matches. CDR3 sequence: CSVGAGGLSDTQYF. For the CDR3, the DNA is TGCAGCGTTGGGGCGGGGGGGCTTTCTGATACGCAGTATTTT.

This clone was seen a few times. The rearrangement joins TRBV2 to TRBJ1-3; 7 bases align to TRBD1. The trim removed 2 bases at V and 2 bases at J, leaving 6 bases unmatched. This CDR3 contains 16 residues. Germline lookup yields CDR1 SNHLY and CDR2 FYNNEI. This CDR3 reads CASSEYGQGAGNTIYF. The CDR3 region has the DNA TGTGCCAGCAGTGAATATGGGCAGGGGGCTGGAAACACCATATATTTT.

The gene calls are TRBV2 and TRBJ1-1, with 9 bases fitting TRBD1. This CDR3 is 14 amino acids long. CDR1 is SNHLY and CDR2 is FYNNEI in the germline V gene. After removal of 8 bases from V and 4 bases from J, the junction contained 8 bases not matched to a gene. This CDR3 reads CASRRGQGATEAFF. As DNA, the CDR3 is TGTGCCAGCCGACGGGGACAGGGTGCCACTGAAGCTTTCTTT.

The chain carries TRBV13 and TRBJ1-1, with 9 bases that match TRBD1. The V gene's germline CDR1 is PRHDT and CDR2 FYEKMQ (reference sequence). This CDR3 region has 15 residues. The trim removed 5 bases at V and 1 base at J, leaving 5 bases unmatched. The CDR3 spells CASSQDRGWNTEAFF. The CDR3, as DNA: TGTGCCAGCAGCCAGGACAGGGGCTGGAACACTGAAGCTTTCTTT.

The CDR3 nucleotides are TGTGCCAGCAGCTCAGGACAGAGATATGGCTACACCTTC. Amino acid sequence: CASSSGQRYGYTF. The J gene is TRBJ1-2, the V gene TRBV12-3 or TRBV12-4, with D tentatively TRBD1 (6 bases). With 6 bases removed from V and 5 bases from J, the gap between germline ends came to 13 bases. The CDR3 spans 13 residues.

The V gene is TRBV5-1, the J gene TRBJ2-2; 14 nucleotides line up with TRBD2. The CDR3 loop spans 17 amino acids. Germline CDR1 SGHRS, CDR2 YFSETQ. Trimming took 4 bases from V and 1 from J; bases not matched to a gene: 3. The CDR3 is CASSPGLAGGNTGELFF. The DNA of the CDR3 is TGCGCCAGCAGCCCCGGACTAGCGGGGGGGAACACCGGGGAGCTGTTTTTT.

The chain carries TRBV18 and TRBJ1-1, with a weak D call TRBD1 (5 bases). CDR3 length: 13 amino acids. V shed 3 bases and J shed 3 bases, with 8 bases lying between them. Germline V gene data show CDR1 as KGHSH and CDR2 as LQKENI. This CDR3 is CASSPTGDTEAFF. As DNA, the CDR3 is TGTGCCAGCTCACCTACAGGAGACACTGAAGCTTTCTTT. Using reference TRBV18 and TRBJ1-1 for the parts outside the CDR3, the full variable domain is NAGVMQNPRHLVRRRGQEARLRCSPMKGHSHVYWYRQLPEEGLKFMVYLQKENIIDESGMPKERFSAEFPKEGPSILRIQQVVRGDSAAYFCASSPTGDTEAFFGQGTRLTVV.

As for this clone: The sample holds other DNA sequences that translate to the same CDR3. This chain links TRBV19 with TRBJ2-3, with TRBD1 identical over 9 bases. V was pared by 4 bases and J by 1 base, with 0 bases of the junction left unmatched. Per germline, CDR1 LNHDA and CDR2 SQIVND (reference sequence). The CDR3 spans 14 residues. CDR3 nucleotide sequence: TGTGCCAGTAGTAGGACAGGGGGCACAGATACGCAGTATTTT. Amino acids: CASSRTGGTDTQYF.

The chain joins TRBV6-1 to TRBJ2-3; D is perhaps TRBD2 (7 bases). This CDR3 has 15 residues. Germline CDR1 is MNHNS and CDR2 is SASEGT. Trimming shortened V by 2 bases and J by 3 bases, and 12 bases separated the two germline ends. In nucleotides, the CDR3 is TGTGCCAGCAGTGAACAGAGGGGGGGGACAGATACGCAGTATTTT. Encoded protein: CASSEQRGGTDTQYF.

The chain recombines TRBV18 with TRBJ1-1; D possibly corresponds to TRBD1 (5 bases). The CDR3 sequence is 13 residues long. Per the germline V gene, CDR1 is KGHSH and CDR2 is LQKENI. The V and J ends lost 6 bases and 11 bases respectively, with 19 bases between them. Here the CDR3 DNA reads TGTGCCAGCTCCTCACACGACAGCCTCTCGGCTTTCTTT. Its protein product is CASSSHDSLSAFF.

The chain carries TRBV6-5 and TRBJ1-2; tentative D call: TRBD1 (6 bases). Germline V gives CDR1 MNHEY, CDR2 SVGAGI. This CDR3 spans 12 amino acids. Trimming cost V 2 bases and J 6 bases, with 7 bases left between them. For the CDR3, the DNA is TGTGCCAGCAGTTACAAGGGGGATGGCTACACCTTC. It codes for CASSYKGDGYTF.

This clone was detected only once. The genes are TRBV9 and TRBJ1-6; 8 nucleotides line up with TRBD1. V lost 4 bases and J lost 7; bases outside the gene matches: 10. Germline V CDR1 and CDR2: SGDLS, YYNGEE. The CDR3 runs 16 residues. The CDR3 sequence is CASSPSPTGVNSPLHF. The DNA of the CDR3 is TGTGCCAGCAGCCCTTCCCCGACAGGGGTGAATTCACCCCTCCACTTT.